This T cell receptor beta chain was found in a study of T-cell memory formation after mild COVID-19. The study, taken as a whole, reports: Clones that got smaller from day 15 to 85 had even CD4/CD8, while clones growing later tipped toward CD4+. Prior to infection, memory already included some responding clones, suggesting cross-reactive memory joined.

In this sample, this clonotype turned up a few times. Its antigen is not known. After 5'RACE with constant-segment primers, TCR alpha and TCR beta cDNA libraries carrying sample barcodes and UMIs were obtained. TCRdb redid the calling of the 5' RACE reads with MiXCR, one entry per CDR3 protein. The sample shows about 610,000 distinct CDR3 sequences, roughly 17% of them seen only once. Germline lookup yields CDR1 SGHTA and CDR2 FQGNSA. The CDR3 covers 17 residues. J gave up 3 bases and V 5 bases, and 7 bases lay outside the gene matches. The chain has TRBV7-2 and TRBJ2-2; TRBD2 matches at 12 bases. The sequenced material came from PBMCs or a T cell subset sorted from them (not recorded which). This receptor was taken from an adult woman who had mild COVID-19 (a few samples of this study predate the infection). Cell type and time point are not known. The CDR3 DNA sequence: TGTGCCAGCAGCCGGACTAGCGGGGCTACGGACACCGGGGAGCTGTTTTTT. This codes for CASSRTSGATDTGELFF.